Listed below are T cell receptor beta chains from one sample, sequenced in a study of blood T cell repertoires in COVID-19. TCRdb keeps only in-frame clones here, not all; method: immunoSEQ multiplex PCR. The sample lists about 160,000 clones, approximately 81% seen once, with 10% to 13% in the top ten. The specimen sequenced was peripheral blood. The receptors originated from a woman of 80 years or more with active or convalescent COVID-19. CDR3s include the opening cysteine and the closing phenylalanine or tryptophan. The D gene is left open where the match is weak. Size values are once, few and many counts, or a class for expanded clones, and some rows have none.

>TRBJ1-4|NA|TRBV5-1|few
CASSWGTGFLATNEKLFF
TGCGCCAGCAGCTGGGGCACTGGTTTCCTTGCAACTAATGAAAAACTGTTTTTT
>TRBJ2-7|NA|TRBV9|once
CASSARDGGYEQYF
TGTGCCAGCAGCGCAAGGGACGGGGGCTACGAGCAGTACTTC
>TRBJ1-2|TRBD1|TRBV5-1|NA
CASSWDRDPGYGYTF
TGCGCCAGCAGCTGGGACAGAGACCCGGGGTATGGCTACACCTTC
>TRBJ1-6|NA|TRBV5-8|once
CASIETGLNSPLHF
TGTGCCAGCATCGAAACAGGATTAAATTCACCCCTCCACTTT
>TRBJ2-3|NA|TRBV28|NA
CASTSVGVTDTQYF
TGTGCCAGCACCTCGGTAGGGGTCACAGATACGCAGTATTTT
>TRBJ2-7|TRBD1|TRBV18|few
CASSTNRGFGAYEQYF
TGTGCCAGCTCAACCAACAGGGGCTTTGGGGCCTACGAGCAGTACTTC
>TRBJ2-1|TRBD1|TRBV5-4|NA
CASSLRDRPSYNEQFF
TGTGCCAGCAGCCTGCGGGACAGGCCCTCCTACAATGAGCAGTTCTTC
>TRBJ2-4|NA|TRBV21-1|once
CASSKVVGVSKNIQYF
TGTGCCAGCAGCAAAGTTGTGGGAGTTTCCAAAAACATTCAGTACTTC
>TRBJ1-6|TRBD1|TRBV2|NA
CASRRDRDYSPLHF
TGTGCCAGCAGAAGGGACAGGGACTATTCACCCCTCCACTTT
>TRBJ2-5|TRBD2|TRBV5-1|NA
CASRPGLEETQYF
TGCGCCAGCAGGCCGGGACTAGAGGAGACCCAGTACTTC
>TRBJ1-1|NA|TRBV27|NA
CASSLDGRMNTEAFF
TGTGCCAGCAGTCTAGACGGGAGGATGAACACTGAAGCTTTCTTT
>TRBJ1-1|NA|TRBV5-1|NA
CASSLSRMNTEAFF
TGCGCCAGCAGCTTAAGTAGAATGAACACTGAAGCTTTCTTT
>TRBJ2-3|TRBD2|TRBV5-1|NA
CASSWSSGGSADTQYF
TGCGCCAGCAGCTGGAGTAGCGGGGGGTCCGCAGATACGCAGTATTTT
>TRBJ1-2|TRBD1|TRBV28|few
CASSPGGQGMGRYTF
TGTGCCAGCAGTCCTGGCGGACAGGGAATGGGTCGGTACACCTTC
>TRBJ2-2|TRBD2|TRBV20-1|NA
CSASEGGLNTGELFF
TGCAGTGCTAGTGAGGGAGGGCTGAACACCGGGGAGCTGTTTTTT